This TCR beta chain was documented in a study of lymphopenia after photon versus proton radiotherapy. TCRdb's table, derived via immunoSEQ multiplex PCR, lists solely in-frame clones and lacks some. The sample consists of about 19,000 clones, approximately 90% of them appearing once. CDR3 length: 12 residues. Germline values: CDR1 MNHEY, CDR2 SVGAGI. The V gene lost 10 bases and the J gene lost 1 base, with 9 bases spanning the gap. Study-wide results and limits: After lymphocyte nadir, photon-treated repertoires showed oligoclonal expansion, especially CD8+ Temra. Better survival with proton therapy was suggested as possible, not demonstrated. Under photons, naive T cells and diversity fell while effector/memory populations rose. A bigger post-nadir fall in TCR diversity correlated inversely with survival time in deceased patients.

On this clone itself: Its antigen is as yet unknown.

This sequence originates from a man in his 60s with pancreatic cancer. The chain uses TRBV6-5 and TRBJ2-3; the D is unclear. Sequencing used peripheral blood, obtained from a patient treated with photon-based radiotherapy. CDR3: CATTPGTDTQYF. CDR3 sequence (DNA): TGTGCCACCACCCCAGGCACAGATACGCAGTATTTT.